The rows below give T cell receptor beta chains drawn from one sample of a study of T cell responses to AZD1222 COVID-19 vaccine. Assay: immunoSEQ multiplex PCR; the TCRdb copy retains only in-frame clones and omits some. Altogether about 150,000 clones are present, roughly nine tenths being singletons, with the ten largest covering roughly 1.1%. The source material was peripheral blood, sampled 28 days after the second AZD1222 dose. The source is an adult who received the AZD1222 COVID-19 vaccine. Each CDR3 is given with its conserved first and last residue. D genes are given only for firm matches. Clone size is given for some rows only: seen once, a few or many times, or a class if the clone is expanded.

j_call,d_call,clone_size,v_call,cdr3_nt,cdr3_aa
TRBJ2-7,TRBD2,.,TRBV4-1,TGCGCCAGCAGCCAAGAAGTCAACGGGGGGTACGAGCAGTACTTC,CASSQEVNGGYEQYF
TRBJ1-2,.,once,TRBV5-6,TGTGCCAGCAGCTTGGTTCTCTATGGCTACACCTTC,CASSLVLYGYTF
TRBJ2-5,TRBD1,.,TRBV6-1,TGTGCCAGCAGTGAAGGAGAGGGGGCTAGCTATAAAAAAGAGACCCAGTACTTC,CASSEGEGASYKKETQYF
TRBJ2-5,TRBD1,.,TRBV7-9,TGTGCCAGCAGGGGGACAGGGGGGCTCGAGACCCAGTACTTC,CASRGTGGLETQYF
TRBJ2-3,TRBD2,.,TRBV5-6,TGTGCCAGCAGCCGTGGAGCGGGGGTTAGCACAGATACGCAGTATTTT,CASSRGAGVSTDTQYF
TRBJ1-6,.,once,TRBV7-9,TGTGCCAGCAGCCCTAGCGTCAGCTCCTATAATTCACCCCTCCACTTT,CASSPSVSSYNSPLHF
TRBJ1-4,.,.,TRBV2,TGTGCCAGCCAATTGGAGATATTTGATGAAAAACTGTTTTTT,CASQLEIFDEKLFF
TRBJ2-3,TRBD1,.,TRBV4-3,TGCGCCAGCAGCCATTCCGGACAGGGCTCAGATACGCAGTATTTT,CASSHSGQGSDTQYF
TRBJ2-3,TRBD2,.,TRBV13,TGTGCCAGCAGCTCAACCCCACCGGGACTAGGAACAGATACGCAGTATTTT,CASSSTPPGLGTDTQYF
TRBJ1-4,.,.,TRBV6-2/TRBV6-3,TGTGCCAGCAGCCCCGGGGTGGCTGTTAATGAAAAACTGTTTTTT,CASSPGVAVNEKLFF
TRBJ1-1,TRBD1,once,TRBV2,TGTGCCAGCACCCTTGGACAGGCGAACACTGAAGCTTTCTTT,CASTLGQANTEAFF
TRBJ2-7,.,.,TRBV5-4,TGTGCCAGCAGTTTAGCTGGGAGCCCCTACGAGCAGTACTTC,CASSLAGSPYEQYF
TRBJ1-2,TRBD1,.,TRBV27,TGTGCCAGCAGTTTACCCCATGACAGGGGGCATGGCTACACCTTC,CASSLPHDRGHGYTF
TRBJ2-4,TRBD1,.,TRBV7-8,TGTGCCAGCAGCGAAGTATACAGGGGTTCGGGCAACATTCAGTACTTC,CASSEVYRGSGNIQYF
TRBJ1-1,TRBD1,.,TRBV20-1,TGCAGTGCTAGTCGCCTAACAGGGGGCACTGAAGCTTTCTTT,CSASRLTGGTEAFF
TRBJ1-2,.,.,TRBV6-4,TGTGCCAGCAGTGACGGGGAGGGCAATGGCTACACCTTC,CASSDGEGNGYTF
TRBJ2-5,TRBD1,once,TRBV18,TGTGCCAGCTCTCGTGGACAGGGCAGGGAGACCCAGTACTTC,CASSRGQGRETQYF
TRBJ2-7,.,.,TRBV5-6,TGTGCCAGCAGCTTGGTCAACCCCTACGAGCAGTACTTC,CASSLVNPYEQYF
TRBJ2-5,.,.,TRBV5-4,TGTGCCAGCCGCGTCGGGGGGCAGGAGACCCAGTACTTC,CASRVGGQETQYF
TRBJ2-1,.,.,TRBV7-9,TGTGCCTGCGACACAGAGGGTGTGGGCGAGCAGTTCTTC,CACDTEGVGEQFF
TRBJ1-1,.,.,TRBV12-3/TRBV12-4,TGTGCCAGCAGTTTAGGGGGGTTCGGTGAAGCTTTCTTT,CASSLGGFGEAFF
TRBJ1-4,.,.,TRBV30,TGTGCCTGGAGTGGCCGGTCGGTTCAAGGGGCAACTAATGAAAAACTGTTTTTT,CAWSGRSVQGATNEKLFF
TRBJ2-2,TRBD1,.,TRBV6-5,TGTGCCAGCAGGACTTTACAGGGGGCCGGGGAGCTGTTTTTT,CASRTLQGAGELFF
TRBJ1-2,.,.,TRBV19,TGTGCCAGTAGTTGGACGCTAGGCAGCTATGGCTACACCTTC,CASSWTLGSYGYTF
TRBJ1-3,TRBD1,.,TRBV3-1/TRBV3-2,TGTGCCAGCAGCCAAGTACAGGGGGCAAACACCATATATTTT,CASSQVQGANTIYF
TRBJ2-7,.,.,TRBV4-3,TGCGCCAGCAGCCAAGGGGACCGACAGCAGTACTTC,CASSQGDRQQYF
TRBJ2-7,.,few,TRBV7-2,TGTGCCAGCAGCTTAGGAGGTTCGGCTTACGAGCAGTACTTC,CASSLGGSAYEQYF
TRBJ2-7,.,.,TRBV3-1/TRBV3-2,TGTGCCAGCAGCCAAGGGACAGTCTACGAGCAGTACTTC,CASSQGTVYEQYF
TRBJ1-2,.,few,TRBV25-1,TGTGCCAGCAGTGAAATAACGGGACCTGGGCCCATTCGGGGCTACACCTTC,CASSEITGPGPIRGYTF
TRBJ2-1,.,.,TRBV4-1,TGCGCCAGCAAGCCGATCGCCACCCTTCCGACGGGTTTGGGCTACAATGAGCAGTTCTTC,CASKPIATLPTGLGYNEQFF
TRBJ2-7,.,.,TRBV29-1,TGCAGTGTTCTCCAGGGCCCCTACGAGCAGTACTTC,CSVLQGPYEQYF
TRBJ1-2,TRBD1,few,TRBV27,TGTGCCAGCAGTGCCCGGGACAGGGGGGGGCTCGGCTATGGCTACACCTTC,CASSARDRGGLGYGYTF
TRBJ2-2,.,.,TRBV19,TGTGCCAGTAGTATAAGTGGGGCAGGGGAGCTGTTTTTT,CASSISGAGELFF
TRBJ1-5,.,.,TRBV6-2/TRBV6-3,TGTGCCAGCAGTTACTCACAGGGATTAGCTCAGCCCCAGCATTTT,CASSYSQGLAQPQHF
TRBJ1-1,.,.,TRBV6-2/TRBV6-3,TGTGCCAGCAGTTACTCGTCCAGGAACACTGAAGCTTTCTTT,CASSYSSRNTEAFF
TRBJ1-3,.,few,TRBV7-2,TGTGCCAGCAGCTTAAAGTCTGGAAACACCATATATTTT,CASSLKSGNTIYF
TRBJ2-2,TRBD2,few,TRBV27,TGTGCCAGCAGTTTTTGGGGGACTAGCGGGGGAAACACCGGGGAGCTGTTTTTT,CASSFWGTSGGNTGELFF
TRBJ2-7,TRBD2,.,TRBV5-5,TGTGCCAGCCTATCCAACGGGGGGTCCTACGAGCAGTACTTC,CASLSNGGSYEQYF
TRBJ1-4,.,.,TRBV7-2,TGTGCCAGCAGCTTAGCCGGGCGTATCGGGACTAATGAAAAACTGTTTTTT,CASSLAGRIGTNEKLFF
TRBJ2-1,.,few,TRBV6-4,TGTGCCAGCAGTACCCGACGGCCTTCTTGGAATGAGCAGTTCTTC,CASSTRRPSWNEQFF
TRBJ1-5,.,.,TRBV4-2,TGTGCCAGCAGCCCCACGAATGGTCCCAATCAGCCCCAGCATTTT,CASSPTNGPNQPQHF
TRBJ1-2,.,.,TRBV20-1,TGCAGTGCTGGGTCTGGCAGTGGCTACACCTTC,CSAGSGSGYTF
TRBJ2-5,TRBD2,.,TRBV6-6,TGTGCCAGCAGTTACTTCCCTAGCGGGGGAGGGGAGACCCAGTACTTC,CASSYFPSGGGETQYF